This T cell receptor (beta chain) comes out of a study of cytomegalovirus exposure and HLA in healthy donors. For the study at large: In a later analysis, the roughly 110 validation repertoires were reported to have used the same platform as the 600 to 800 first-cohort repertoires. Notes on the study in general: According to the study, 160 or so TCR beta chains were cytomegalovirus-associated. Many donors carried some public TCRs, although rarity characterized most TCR sequences. The classifier was said to identify cytomegalovirus status with high specificity and sensitivity.

On this clone itself: The antigen remains unidentified.

This CDR3 comprises 14 residues. Trimming removed 2 bases from V and 1 base from J, with 8 bases in between. Germline V gene sequence: CDR1 MNHEY, CDR2 SMNVEV (reference sequence). Profiled with immunoSEQ multiplex PCR; TCRdb holds only in-frame clones, not every one. The sample includes 220,000 or so clones, over 70% of them seen just once. The chain couples TRBV27 to TRBJ1-1; possibly TRBD1 for D (5 bases). This receptor was obtained from a woman in her 30s in good health and CMV-seropositive. The sequenced sample was PBMCs. The CDR3 region has the DNA TGTGCCAGCAGTTTAAAAGGGGCGAACACTGAAGCTTTCTTT. Translated: CASSLKGANTEAFF.